The 10 T cell receptor beta chains given below trace back to one sample, sequenced in a study of spatial heterogeneity in lung cancer. TCRdb re-called the 5' RACE reads through MiXCR, storing one row per CDR3 protein. The sample carries 24,000 or so distinct CDR3 sequences, about 7% recorded once. Documented time point: sample taken at primary tumor resection. The input material, whole RNA from tumor, nontumor lung or frozen PBMC, was sequenced unsorted. The specimen comprised PBMCs, sampled at surgery. Every receptor here comes from a male donor with early-stage non-small cell lung cancer.

This clonotype has a handful of counts. The V gene is TRBV20-1, the J gene TRBJ1-1, with a tentative D call TRBD1 (5 bases). CDR3 length: 15 residues. CDR1 and CDR2 (germline): DFQATT, SNEGSKA (reference sequence). The V end lost 0 bases, the J end lost 0 bases, and 11 bases lay between the germline ends. The CDR3 nucleotides are TGCAGTGCTAGAGACCCCCGGGGGATGAACACTGAAGCTTTCTTT. Translated, it gives CSARDPRGMNTEAFF.

To note about this clonotype: An end of the junction differs from the germline gene, which may be a read error. The CDR3 coding sequence is TGCACCAGCAGCTTCCAGGGACAGGGGTGGAACACTGAAGCTTTCTTT. Translated, it gives CTSSFQGQGWNTEAFF. V usage is TRBV5-1 and J usage is TRBJ1-1; TRBD1 agrees at 10 bases. CDR1 SGHRS and CDR2 YFSETQ come from the germline V gene. The CDR3 contains 16 residues.

CDR3 sequence reads: CASREAGRRPYEQYF. In DNA, the CDR3 is TGTGCCAGCAGAGAGGCAGGGCGGAGACCATACGAGCAGTACTTC. V and J are TRBV27 and TRBJ2-7; the D gene is possibly TRBD1 (5 bases). The CDR3 is 15 amino acids. V shed 6 bases and J shed 4 bases, with 19 bases lying between them. The germline gives CDR1 MNHEY, CDR2 SMNVEV (reference sequence).

This clonotype was picked up many times. The chain combines TRBV18 with TRBJ2-1, with D possibly being TRBD2 (6 bases). CDR3 length: 12 residues. Germline values: CDR1 KGHSH, CDR2 LQKENI. Between the trimmed V and J ends, which lost 3 bases and 8 bases, there was a span of 8 bases. CDR3 region: CASSPGGYEQFF. Written as DNA, the CDR3 is TGTGCCAGCTCACCCGGAGGGTATGAGCAGTTCTTC.

The J gene is TRBJ2-2, the V gene TRBV7-8; weak D call: TRBD1 (6 bases). Germline assignment: CDR1 SGHVS and CDR2 FQNEAQ. This CDR3 contains 15 residues. Trimming shortened V by 6 bases and J by 6 bases, and 17 bases separated the two germline ends. The CDR3 nucleotides are TGTGCCAGCAGATACCGGGACATCGGGGCCGGGGAGCTGTTTTTT. As protein: CASRYRDIGAGELFF.

This clonotype was counted ten times or more. The chain has TRBV20-1 and TRBJ2-3; TRBD2 matches at 12 bases. CDR1 and CDR2 (germline): DFQATT, SNEGSKA (reference sequence). V trimming: 0 bases; J trimming: 0 bases; junction bases outside the gene matches: 7. The CDR3 covers 18 residues. CDR3 sequence: CSARDASSGRASTDTQYF. CDR3 bases: TGCAGTGCTAGAGATGCGTCTAGCGGGAGGGCCAGCACAGATACGCAGTATTTT.

The V and J genes are TRBV5-1 and TRBJ2-6, with 9 bases fitting TRBD1. The CDR3 length is 20 residues. CDR1 and CDR2 from the germline V gene are SGHRS and YFSETQ. J was trimmed by 0 bases and V by 4 bases; bases with no gene match: 14. CDR3 DNA: TGCGCCAGCAGCCCGGGGATACCGAACAGGGGGCTCTCTGGGGCCAACGTCCTGACTTTC. Its protein product is CASSPGIPNRGLSGANVLTF.

There are many counts of this clonotype. The rearrangement uses TRBV28 and TRBJ1-2; no clear D gene. Trimming took 5 bases from V and 8 from J, leaving 12 bases between them. There are 12 residues in the CDR3. CDR1 is MDHEN and CDR2 is SYDVKM in the germline V gene. CDR3 coding DNA: TGTGCCAGCAGTCCCGACGAAGCGGGCTACACCTTC. This sequence encodes CASSPDEAGYTF.

The J gene is TRBJ1-2, the V gene TRBV12-3 or TRBV12-4, with D hard to call. Trimming removed 3 bases from V and 1 base from J, with 9 bases in between. The CDR3 sequence is 14 residues long. The CDR3 spells CASSFGEGNYGYTF. DNA for the CDR3: TGTGCCAGCAGTTTCGGGGAGGGTAACTATGGCTACACCTTC.

By sample fraction, this clonotype is medium-sized. V is TRBV10-3 and J is TRBJ1-1, with 12 bases lining up with TRBD1. V shed 4 bases and J 7 bases; nucleotides not matched to a gene: 13. The length of the CDR3 is 17 residues. Germline CDR1 and CDR2: ENHRY and SYGVKD. The CDR3 spells CAISVPGQGAMRDEAFF. The CDR3 DNA sequence: TGTGCCATCAGTGTACCGGGACAGGGGGCGATGAGGGATGAAGCTTTCTTT.